This TCR beta chain was obtained from a study of shared clonotypes between healthy human individuals. Across the whole study: Researchers assigned three CD4 naive, three CD4 memory, two CD8 naive and one CD8 memory plate to each donor.

Sorted-subset replicate PCRs used 200 ng DNA, about 30,000 T cell genomes. In the source study's methods: ImmunoSEQ output held junction-only sequences without quality scores, so filtering differed. Measured with immunoSEQ multiplex PCR; TCRdb has only the in-frame clones, and not every one. That table gives V, J and clone size, and the DNA gave D and trimming. The sample includes about 680,000 clones, less than 80% of them seen just once. Each donor was a Caucasian adult residing in Nashville, Tennessee. Germline CDR1 reads SGDLS; CDR2 reads YYNGEE. V dropped 0 bases and J dropped 15; count of bases not matched to a gene: 6. This CDR3 is 12 amino acids long.

The J gene is TRBJ2-1, the V gene TRBV9, with TRBD2 matching 7 bases. The receptor comes from a woman younger than 45 in good health. Specimen: memory CD4+ T cells sorted from blood. The sample's subset: CD45RA-negative fraction. CDR3 protein: CASSVAGGLPFF. DNA of the CDR3: TGTGCCAGCAGCGTAGCGGGAGGCCTCCCGTTCTTC.